This T cell receptor beta chain was retrieved from a study of spatial heterogeneity in lung cancer. At the level of the study: Detected sequences consistently included more beta-chain ones than alpha-chain ones. The average appearance count of each unique TCR and UMI combination in raw reads was more than 9.5.

With 0 bases removed from V and 7 bases from J, the gap between germline ends came to 10 bases. The germline CDR1 and CDR2 sequences are MRHNA and SNTAGT. The CDR3 covers 14 residues. Study-wide points: Resection saw ubiquitous expanded tumor TCRs appear in blood more than follow-up did.

Time point meaning: sample taken at primary tumor resection. Untreated early-stage non-small cell lung cancer patients, around 72 in total, were the donors. This clonotype occurred many times. The target antigen is unknown. TCRdb reanalysed the 5' RACE reads using MiXCR and keeps one entry per CDR3 protein. This table holds 40,000 or so distinct CDR3 sequences, roughly 4.9% found once. The sample was PBMCs, taken at surgery. The chain is built from TRBV6-4 and TRBJ1-3; D not certain. The TCR sequence derives from a female donor with early-stage non-small cell lung cancer. CDR3 sequence: CASSDSWGRNTIYF. CDR3 DNA: TGTGCCAGCAGTGACTCGTGGGGAAGGAACACCATATATTTT.